This section outlines one T cell receptor (beta chain) sequence together with its context. From the germline J gene comes the end of the CDR3, since the read stops 3 residues before it. Libraries were prepared by immunoSEQ multiplex PCR; TCRdb keeps only in-frame clonotypes and omits some of them. This sample's table reports around 30,000 clones. This entry comes from a study of T cells in women clearing cervical HPV infection. Looking at the study overall: Blood came at first lesion visit for cases, post-clearance for controls.

The CDR3 consists of 15 residues. The germline gives CDR1 LNHDA, CDR2 SQIVND (reference sequence). The sequenced sample consisted of blood buffy coat. This TCR was recovered from a woman between 18 and 70 years old with a cervical HPV16 infection that either progressed to CIN3+ or cleared (not recorded which). The chain combines TRBV19 with TRBJ2-3; weak D call: TRBD1 (5 bases). CDR3 bases read: TGTGCCAGTAGTAAACAGGATTTGAGCAATCAGCCG. This codes for CASSKQDLSNQP. Given in full, the CDR3 is CASSKQDLSNQPQYF.